The rows below give T cell receptor beta chains drawn from one sample of a study of low-dose radiotherapy and immunotherapy resistance in tumors. TCRdb processed the reads anew with MiXCR; each CDR3 protein has one entry. Of tens of thousands of distinct CDR3 sequences listed, roughly a sixth are singletons. The source material was PBMCs, sampled before treatment. The receptors were gathered from a male donor with prostate cancer. CDR3s leave out the opening cysteine and the closing phenylalanine or tryptophan. The order of the fields is V gene, CDR3 length, J gene, CDR3 protein.

V: TRBV6-5; length: 12; J: TRBJ1-4; CDR3: ASRPTTTNEKLF
V: TRBV5-4; length: 14; J: TRBJ2-3; CDR3: ASSSPKDGGTDTQY
V: TRBV29-1; length: 9; J: TRBJ2-1; CDR3: SSQGYNEQF
V: TRBV19; length: 11; J: TRBJ1-1; CDR3: ASSARTYTEAF
V: TRBV12-3/TRBV12-4; length: 14; J: TRBJ2-2; CDR3: ASTRQGATNTGELF
V: TRBV27; length: 17; J: TRBJ2-1; CDR3: ASSLFGLAGGSSYNEQF
V: TRBV6-6; length: 14; J: TRBJ1-2; CDR3: ASSYSRQGRGYGYT
V: TRBV7-9; length: 13; J: TRBJ2-1; CDR3: ASSRGGGVINEQF
V: TRBV14; length: 13; J: TRBJ2-2; CDR3: ASSQGQGGTGELF
V: TRBV5-1; length: 14; J: TRBJ2-1; CDR3: ASSYAGTSGNNEQF
V: TRBV7-2; length: 14; J: TRBJ2-1; CDR3: ASSLGTGTGIDEQF
V: TRBV5-6; length: 15; J: TRBJ2-7; CDR3: ASSRLSWSTSSYEQY
V: TRBV29-1; length: 12; J: TRBJ2-5; CDR3: SVRGQRDQETQY
V: TRBV11-2; length: 12; J: TRBJ2-1; CDR3: ASSRGSTNNEQF
V: TRBV27; length: 12; J: TRBJ1-2; CDR3: ATSDRQGLSGYT
V: TRBV24-1; length: 15; J: TRBJ2-7; CDR3: ATSLPSGGRKRGEQY
V: TRBV20-1; length: 14; J: TRBJ2-1; CDR3: SAIGLWGGLYNEQF
V: TRBV27; length: 11; J: TRBJ2-7; CDR3: ASRGTATYEQY
V: TRBV29-1; length: 14; J: TRBJ2-3; CDR3: SVEGGGVANTDTQY
V: TRBV6-6; length: 9; J: TRBJ2-3; CDR3: ASRTTDTQY
V: TRBV13; length: 12; J: TRBJ1-1; CDR3: ASSLLTGPREAF
V: TRBV10-3; length: 12; J: TRBJ2-5; CDR3: AIRPGADQETQY
V: TRBV6-2/TRBV6-3; length: 12; J: TRBJ1-5; CDR3: ASSYTPSGLPQH
V: TRBV2; length: 11; J: TRBJ1-4; CDR3: ASSAGGQEKLF
V: TRBV11-2; length: 10; J: TRBJ2-5; CDR3: ASSLDRGTQY
V: TRBV5-4; length: 13; J: TRBJ1-2; CDR3: ASSLPGGVSYGYT
V: TRBV11-2; length: 13; J: TRBJ1-3; CDR3: ASSGQGSYGNTIY
V: TRBV5-1; length: 13; J: TRBJ2-2; CDR3: ASSPLGQYTGELF
V: TRBV18; length: 12; J: TRBJ1-1; CDR3: ASSGDFMNTEAF
V: TRBV6-8; length: 17; J: TRBJ2-3; CDR3: ASSPGLAGGRGDTDTQY
V: TRBV12-3/TRBV12-4; length: 11; J: TRBJ2-2; CDR3: ASRQGHTGELF
V: TRBV7-9; length: 13; J: TRBJ2-7; CDR3: ASSFQAEGFVEQY
V: TRBV5-1; length: 12; J: TRBJ1-3; CDR3: ASSTTGAGNTIY
V: TRBV6-8; length: 12; J: TRBJ2-1; CDR3: ASSWASGGTEQF
V: TRBV9; length: 12; J: TRBJ2-2; CDR3: ASSTGGNTGELF
V: TRBV7-8; length: 10; J: TRBJ1-2; CDR3: ASSSHGNGYT
V: TRBV19; length: 10; J: TRBJ2-2; CDR3: ASSEHTGELF
V: TRBV14; length: 13; J: TRBJ2-5; CDR3: ASSQWETVQETQY
V: TRBV9; length: 12; J: TRBJ1-1; CDR3: ASSVVSGVGEAF
V: TRBV12-3/TRBV12-4; length: 13; J: TRBJ1-1; CDR3: ASSLSRGVGTEAF
V: TRBV20-1; length: 13; J: TRBJ2-7; CDR3: SARRGLAGAYEQY
V: TRBV19; length: 11; J: TRBJ2-7; CDR3: ASSIVPGGEQY
V: TRBV13; length: 12; J: TRBJ1-2; CDR3: ASSLKGSVDGYT
V: TRBV4-2; length: 17; J: TRBJ2-1; CDR3: ASSQEGLALPNPYNEQF
V: TRBV3-1; length: 11; J: TRBJ1-6; CDR3: ASSQALSSPLH
V: TRBV7-8; length: 13; J: TRBJ2-7; CDR3: ASSLIAGETYEQY
V: TRBV29-1; length: 13; J: TRBJ2-7; CDR3: SVETSGGASYEQY
V: TRBV7-9; length: 16; J: TRBJ2-2; CDR3: ASVPPGQGLTNTGELF
V: TRBV7-7; length: 12; J: TRBJ2-1; CDR3: ASSLGLDGNEQF
V: TRBV6-6; length: 10; J: TRBJ2-1; CDR3: ASSSIVGEEF
V: TRBV19; length: 13; J: TRBJ2-1; CDR3: ASSKGLAGDNEQF
V: TRBV5-6; length: 10; J: TRBJ1-2; CDR3: ASAATGRGYT
V: TRBV6-2/TRBV6-3; length: 11; J: TRBJ1-2; CDR3: ASSNQGGDGYT